This T cell receptor (beta chain) was obtained from a study of cytomegalovirus exposure and HLA in healthy donors. This clone came up a few times. The germline V gene has CDR1 LNHDA and CDR2 SQIVND (reference sequence). Between the trimmed V and J ends, which lost 7 bases and 1 base, there was a span of 16 bases. The length of the CDR3 is 16 residues. Clones were sequenced by immunoSEQ multiplex PCR, and TCRdb holds only the in-frame ones, with some missing. The sample gives 130,000 to 150,000 clones, approximately 90% of which show up once; about 6.4% is in the top ten. This chain links TRBV19 with TRBJ2-2; TRBD1 might be the D (5 bases). Specimen: PBMCs. The TCR sequence derives from a woman aged 25 to 39 in good health and CMV-seropositive. In DNA form, the CDR3 reads TGTGCCAGTACAGGGTCTACCAGCGTGAACACCGGGGAGCTGTTTTTT. This codes for CASTGSTSVNTGELFF.